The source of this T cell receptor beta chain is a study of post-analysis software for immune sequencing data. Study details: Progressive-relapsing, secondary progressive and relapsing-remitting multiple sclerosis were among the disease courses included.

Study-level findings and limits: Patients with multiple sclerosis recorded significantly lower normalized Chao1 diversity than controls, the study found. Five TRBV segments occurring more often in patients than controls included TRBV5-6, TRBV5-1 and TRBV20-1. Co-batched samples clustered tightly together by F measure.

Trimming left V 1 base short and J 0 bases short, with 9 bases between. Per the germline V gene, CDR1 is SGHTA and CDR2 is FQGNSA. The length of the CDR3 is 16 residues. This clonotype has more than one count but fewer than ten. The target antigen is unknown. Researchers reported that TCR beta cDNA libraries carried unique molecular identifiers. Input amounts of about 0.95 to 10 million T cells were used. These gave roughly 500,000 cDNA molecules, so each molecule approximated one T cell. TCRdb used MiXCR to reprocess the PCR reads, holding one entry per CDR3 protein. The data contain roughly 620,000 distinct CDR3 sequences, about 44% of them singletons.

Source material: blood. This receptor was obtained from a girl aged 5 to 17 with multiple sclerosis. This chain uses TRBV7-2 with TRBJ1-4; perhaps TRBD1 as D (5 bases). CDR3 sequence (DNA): TGTGCCAGCAGCTTAGGCAGGGCTGCAACTAATGAAAAACTGTTTTTT. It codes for CASSLGRAATNEKLFF.